Listed here are 25 T cell receptor beta chains from one sample, sequenced in a study of T cell responses to AZD1222 COVID-19 vaccine. The table came from immunoSEQ multiplex PCR; TCRdb's copy has only in-frame clones and leaves some out. The repertoire includes 100,000 to 140,000 clones, around nine tenths of them detected once, and about 20% sits in the top ten. Here the sequenced sample was peripheral blood, taken on day 0 of AZD1222 vaccination. The source is an adult in good health.

The genes are TRBV5-6 and TRBJ1-1; weak D call: TRBD1 (6 bases). The CDR3 spans 14 residues. V lost 3 bases to trimming and J lost 4 bases, with 13 bases between them. Germline V gene lookup returns CDR1 SGHDT and CDR2 YYEEEE. The CDR3 sequence: CASSSQGWFTEAFF. CDR3 in DNA: TGTGCCAGCAGCTCTCAGGGGTGGTTCACTGAAGCTTTCTTT.

The CDR3 DNA reads TGTGCCAGCAGTGAAGGCACCGGGGGGGGCTCCTACGAGCAGTACTTC. Its protein is CASSEGTGGGSYEQYF. The chain carries TRBV6-1 and TRBJ2-7; 8 nucleotides match TRBD2. The CDR3 extends over 16 amino acids. From germline, CDR1 is MNHNS and CDR2 SASEGT. J lost 0 bases, V lost 1 base, and 5 bases had no gene match.

V usage is TRBV4-3 and J usage is TRBJ2-7; D unclear. The CDR3 is made up of 15 amino acids. V lost 0 bases and J 0 bases, leaving 9 bases between the germline ends. CDR1 is LGHNA, CDR2 YSLEER, per germline. DNA of the CDR3: TGCGCCAGCAGCCAAGATCCACGCAGCTCCTACGAGCAGTACTTC. Its translation is CASSQDPRSSYEQYF.

CDR3 in amino acids: CAWRLYGYTF. The CDR3 nucleotides are TGTGCCTGGAGACTTTATGGCTACACCTTC. The V gene is TRBV30, the J gene TRBJ1-2; D uncertain. The CDR3 extends over 10 amino acids. CDR1 GTSNPN and CDR2 SVGIG come from the germline V gene (reference sequence). V shed 3 bases and J shed 5 bases, with 4 bases lying between them.

The chain is built from TRBV19 and TRBJ2-5; 8 bases match TRBD2. Germline trimming cut 7 bases from V and 4 bases from J; bases unmatched to any gene: 8. The CDR3 is 14 residues long. Germline loops: CDR1 LNHDA, CDR2 SQIVND (reference sequence). CDR3 nucleotides: TGTGCCAGTACCCCCTCCGGGGGGGGAGAGACCCAGTACTTC. It yields the protein CASTPSGGGETQYF.

This chain connects TRBV20-1 to TRBJ1-2; no clear D gene. Germline CDR1 is DFQATT and CDR2 is SNEGSKA (reference sequence). The CDR3 runs 10 residues. The V end was cut by 4 bases, the J end by 9 bases, with 9 bases between. This CDR3 reads CSAMPGSYTF. The CDR3 DNA sequence: TGCAGTGCTATGCCGGGTAGCTACACCTTC.

V usage is TRBV7-8 and J usage is TRBJ1-3; D is unclear. The CDR3 has 12 residues. Germline V gene lookup returns CDR1 SGHVS and CDR2 FQNEAQ. V was shortened by 5 bases and J by 8 bases, with 10 bases between the two germline ends. In DNA form, the CDR3 reads TGTGCCAGCAGCCCAACGGCGGACACCATATATTTT. It encodes CASSPTADTIYF.

This chain uses TRBV6-5 with TRBJ1-4, with D tentatively TRBD1 (6 bases). This CDR3 contains 15 residues. The germline CDR1 and CDR2 sequences are MNHEY and SVGAGI. Trimming left V 5 bases short and J 10 bases short, with 20 bases between. Here the CDR3 DNA reads TGTGCCAGCAGTCCCCTGGACAGAAGGGGTAGAAAACTGTTTTTT. Residues: CASSPLDRRGRKLFF.

DNA of the CDR3: TGTGCCAGTAGTATCCCCTCTTCGACAGGGACAGGGCAGCCCCAGCATTTT. Its protein product is CASSIPSSTGTGQPQHF. This chain links TRBV19 with TRBJ1-5, with TRBD1 matching over 9 bases. Germline V gene sequence: CDR1 LNHDA, CDR2 SQIVND (reference sequence). The length of the CDR3 is 17 residues. V lost 3 bases to trimming and J lost 7 bases; unmatched junction nucleotides: 13.

The chain employs TRBV14 and TRBJ2-3; 10 positions agree with TRBD2. The trim removed 5 bases at V and 8 bases at J, leaving 4 bases unmatched. The CDR3 covers 13 residues. Germline V CDR1 and CDR2: SGHDN, FVKESK. The CDR3 spells CASSSGGAATQYF. The CDR3 DNA sequence: TGTGCCAGCAGCAGCGGGGGGGCTGCTACGCAGTATTTT.

The chain couples TRBV3-1 (or the pseudogene TRBV3-2) to TRBJ1-2; D gene uncertain. Looked up from germline, CDR1 is LGHDT and CDR2 is YNNKEL (reference sequence). Trimming took 4 bases from V and 5 from J, leaving 8 bases between them. This CDR3 has 12 amino acids. For the CDR3, the DNA is TGTGCCAGCAGCCGTGCGGGGTATGGCTACACCTTC. Its translation is CASSRAGYGYTF.

The DNA for the CDR3 is TGTGCTAGTGCCCGGGGGACAGCCCTCCCTAACTATGGCTACACCTTC. As protein: CASARGTALPNYGYTF. J is TRBJ1-2 and V is TRBV12-5; 7 bases are a match to TRBD1. Germline V CDR1 and CDR2: LGHNT, FRNRAP. This CDR3 spans 16 amino acids. V lost 7 bases, J lost 0 bases, and 11 bases stayed unmatched. The full variable domain, in which reference TRBV12-5 and TRBJ1-2 provide the parts outside the CDR3, is DARVTQTPRHKVTEMGQEVTMRCQPILGHNTVFWYRQTMMQGLELLAYFRNRAPLDDSGMPKDRFSAEMPDATLATLKIQPSEPRDSAVYFCASARGTALPNYGYTFGSGTRLTVV.

The rearrangement uses TRBV7-2 and TRBJ1-6, with 8 positions matching TRBD1. The trim removed 3 bases at V and 11 bases at J, leaving 6 bases unmatched. From germline, CDR1 is SGHTA and CDR2 FQGNSA. This CDR3 spans 14 amino acids. CDR3 sequence: CASSFGQGSAPLHF. The CDR3 nucleotides read TGTGCCAGCAGCTTCGGACAGGGTTCAGCACCCCTCCACTTT.

This clone appeared a few times. The J gene is TRBJ2-7, the V gene TRBV10-3, with a tentative D call TRBD1 (5 bases). V was trimmed by 3 bases and J by 5 bases, leaving 8 bases between them. Germline V gives CDR1 ENHRY, CDR2 SYGVKD. This CDR3 spans 12 amino acids. The DNA for the CDR3 is TGTGCCATCAGTGAATGGGGCCACGAGCAGTACTTC. Protein sequence: CAISEWGHEQYF.

This clone was counted a single time. The CDR3 sequence: CSVGGMGGYTF. The CDR3 DNA is TGCAGCGTTGGAGGGATGGGTGGCTACACCTTC. V usage is TRBV29-1 and J usage is TRBJ1-2; D is ambiguous. Germline values: CDR1 SQVTM, CDR2 ANQGSEA. This CDR3 has 11 amino acids. V shed 4 bases and J shed 7 bases, with 10 bases lying between them.

This chain connects TRBV21-1 to TRBJ1-2; the D call of TRBD1 is as the table states it, not checked on the DNA. TRBV21-1 is flagged as a pseudogene. The CDR3 is 16 residues long. The CDR3 loop reads CASSSPTGGGIAGYTF. The DNA of the CDR3 is TGTGCCAGCAGCTCCCCGACAGGGGGGGGCATCGCGGGCTACACCTTC.

V is TRBV5-1 and J is TRBJ2-7; 9 bases line up with TRBD1. The junction had 6 bases not matched to a gene; V was cut back by 5 bases and J by 0 bases. The CDR3 has 15 amino acids. Germline CDR1 SGHRS, CDR2 YFSETQ. CDR3 in amino acids: CASRPGTGSSYEQYF. The DNA of the CDR3 is TGCGCCAGCAGGCCCGGGACAGGGAGCTCCTACGAGCAGTACTTC.

The chain carries TRBV4-3 and TRBJ2-6, with 7 bases matching TRBD1. V was pared by 0 bases and J by 1 base, with 6 bases of the junction left unmatched. Germline CDR1 and CDR2: LGHNA and YSLEER. The CDR3 is made up of 18 amino acids. The CDR3 bases are TGCGCCAGCAGCCAAGATCCCGCAGGGGGATCTGGGGCCAACGTCCTGACTTTC. This codes for CASSQDPAGGSGANVLTF.

V is TRBV6-5 and J is TRBJ1-1, with 7 nucleotides matching TRBD1. The germline gives CDR1 MNHEY, CDR2 SVGAGI. CDR3 length: 13 residues. V was pared by 10 bases and J by 4 bases, with 9 bases of the junction left unmatched. Written as DNA, the CDR3 is TGTGCCACCCAGGGGGGCTCTCGCACTGAAGCTTTCTTT. It yields the protein CATQGGSRTEAFF.

V gene TRBV2 combines with J gene TRBJ1-5; 8 positions agree with TRBD1. This CDR3 has 15 residues. Trimming removed 6 bases from V and 4 bases from J; junction bases left unmatched: 8. Per germline, CDR1 SNHLY and CDR2 FYNNEI. Here the CDR3 reads CASSGQGQNNQPQHF. Here the CDR3 DNA reads TGTGCCAGCAGCGGACAGGGCCAGAATAATCAGCCCCAGCATTTT. The full variable domain, its missing parts supplied by reference TRBV2 and TRBJ1-5, is EPEVTQTPSHQVTQMGQEVILRCVPISNHLYFYWYRQILGQKVEFLVSFYNNEISEKSEIFDDQFSVERPDGSNFTLKIRSTKLEDSAMYFCASSGQGQNNQPQHFGDGTRLSIL.

As DNA, the CDR3 is TGTGCCAGCAGTGAAACGACAGGGCTTGGTCAGCCCCAGCATTTT. This sequence encodes CASSETTGLGQPQHF. This rearrangement joins TRBV2 to TRBJ1-5; the match to TRBD1 covers 7 bases. Germline assignment: CDR1 SNHLY and CDR2 FYNNEI. This CDR3 has 15 amino acids. J was trimmed by 6 bases and V by 2 bases; bases with no gene match: 7.

V usage is TRBV6-6 and J usage is TRBJ1-2; no clear D gene. CDR3 size: 15 residues. Germline V gene sequence: CDR1 MNHNY, CDR2 SVGAGI (reference sequence). Trimming cost V 0 bases and J 1 base, with 9 bases left between them. Here the CDR3 reads CASSYSNHLNYGYTF. DNA of the CDR3: TGTGCCAGCAGTTACTCGAACCACCTTAACTATGGCTACACCTTC.

This chain uses TRBV19 with TRBJ2-7; 7 nucleotides line up with TRBD2. V trimming: 3 bases; J trimming: 0 bases; junction bases outside the gene matches: 14. Per germline, CDR1 LNHDA and CDR2 SQIVND (reference sequence). The length of the CDR3 is 18 residues. CDR3 residues: CASSIQSGSGPSSYEQYF. CDR3 sequence (DNA): TGTGCCAGTAGTATTCAGTCGGGTAGCGGGCCTTCCTCCTACGAGCAGTACTTC.

The gene calls are TRBV20-1 and TRBJ1-1; 7 nucleotides line up with TRBD1. Trimming cost V 6 bases and J 9 bases; bases outside gene matches: 4. The CDR3 sequence is 10 residues long. Germline values: CDR1 DFQATT, CDR2 SNEGSKA (reference sequence). CDR3 in amino acids: CSAGTDKAFF. In nucleotides, the CDR3 is TGCAGTGCCGGGACAGACAAAGCTTTCTTT.

The chain couples TRBV5-4 to TRBJ1-1; D is uncertain. Germline lookup yields CDR1 SGHNT and CDR2 YYREEE (reference sequence). This CDR3 has 14 amino acids. With 1 base removed from V and 2 bases from J, the gap between germline ends came to 9 bases. This CDR3 reads CASSLIGSNTEAFF. The CDR3 DNA sequence: TGTGCCAGCAGCTTGATTGGGAGCAACACTGAAGCTTTCTTT. Complete variable domain (other parts from reference TRBV5-4 and TRBJ1-1): ETGVTQSPTHLIKTRGQQVTLRCSSQSGHNTVSWYQQALGQGPQFIFQYYREEENGRGNFPPRFSGLQFPNYSSELNVNALELDDSALYLCASSLIGSNTEAFFGQGTRLTVV.